The source of this T cell receptor (beta chain) is a study of blood T cell repertoires in COVID-19. Study overall: Samples representing acute and convalescent COVID-19 were sourced from the United States, Italy and Spain. Sources were T cells, B-cell-depleted T cells, or PBMCs; the material itself was cDNA or gDNA.

Assay: immunoSEQ multiplex PCR; the TCRdb copy retains only in-frame clones and omits some. Of 45,000 to 65,000 clones listed, 80% to 90% are singletons. This CDR3 has 14 amino acids. The V end lost 2 bases, the J end lost 5 bases, and 12 bases lay between the germline ends. Germline CDR1 KGHSH, CDR2 LQKENI. The chain combines TRBV18 with TRBJ2-5; weak D call: TRBD2 (5 bases). This TCR was recovered from a woman aged 60-70 years with acute or convalescent COVID-19. The sequencing input was peripheral blood. The CDR3 DNA is TGTGCCAGCTCACCAAGGGAGCCGTCGGAGACCCAGTACTTC. Protein product: CASSPREPSETQYF. The variable domain in full, completed from reference TRBV18 and TRBJ2-5, reads NAGVMQNPRHLVRRRGQEARLRCSPMKGHSHVYWYRQLPEEGLKFMVYLQKENIIDESGMPKERFSAEFPKEGPSILRIQQVVRGDSAAYFCASSPREPSETQYFGPGTRLLVL.